A single sample gave rise to the 5 T cell receptor beta chains below, sequenced in a study of cytomegalovirus exposure and HLA in healthy donors (dated by TCRdb to the late 2010s). The library relied on the immunoSEQ multiplex PCR assay. TCRdb took over this immuneACCESS table, retaining in-frame rearrangements with V and J assigned. Such tables are incomplete; in checked studies, under half of the missing clones stem from an unresolved V gene, and the remainder is unexplained. The sample contains about 200,000 clones, roughly 88% of them found a single time. The top ten constitute 13% of the sample. Material for sequencing was PBMCs. The receptor set was obtained from a woman aged 25 to 39 in good health and CMV-seropositive.

The J gene is TRBJ2-1, the V gene TRBV6-5, with 11 bases fitting TRBD2. V trimming: 6 bases; J trimming: 8 bases; junction bases outside the gene matches: 9. The germline V gene encodes CDR1 MNHEY and CDR2 SVGAGI. This CDR3 has 15 amino acids. DNA for the CDR3: TGTGCCAGCAGCCAACTAGCGGGAGCTTCAGATGAGCAGTTCTTC. This encodes CASSQLAGASDEQFF.

J is TRBJ1-4 and V is TRBV19; TRBD1 matches 10 bases. Germline values: CDR1 LNHDA, CDR2 SQIVND (reference sequence). This CDR3 region has 15 residues. V trimming: 7 bases; J trimming: 6 bases; junction bases outside the gene matches: 8. CDR3 in DNA: TGTGCCAGTATTGGTATCGGGACAGGGGATGAAAAACTGTTTTTT. Translation: CASIGIGTGDEKLFF.

The V gene is TRBV29-1, the J gene TRBJ1-1; D not certain. The CDR3 extends over 14 amino acids. Trimming cost V 4 bases and J 6 bases, with 18 bases left between them. Germline V gives CDR1 SQVTM, CDR2 ANQGSEA. CDR3 DNA: TGCAGCGTTGGTTACCCCGAGGTAATGGCTGAAGCTTTCTTT. It specifies CSVGYPEVMAEAFF.

V and J are TRBV7-9 and TRBJ2-1; 14 bases fit TRBD2. This CDR3 is 17 amino acids long. Trimming removed 5 bases from V and 4 bases from J; junction bases left unmatched: 7. Germline CDR1 is SEHNR and CDR2 is FQNEAQ (reference sequence). CDR3 loop: CASSPGLAGGAYNEQFF. The CDR3 region has the DNA TGTGCCAGCAGCCCTGGACTAGCGGGAGGTGCTTACAATGAGCAGTTCTTC.

The chain uses TRBV5-1 and TRBJ2-5; 7 bases line up with TRBD1. Germline-derived CDR1 and CDR2 are SGHRS and YFSETQ. The V and J ends lost 7 bases and 4 bases, in that order; junction bases with no gene match: 10. This CDR3 is 14 amino acids long. The CDR3 coding sequence is TGCGCCAGCGGCTCACCGGGACAGTCAGAGACCCAGTACTTC. Translating it yields CASGSPGQSETQYF.